The 25 T cell receptor beta chains given below trace back to one sample, sequenced in a study of T cells in Graves' hyperthyroidism and ophthalmopathy. RNA transcripts gave rise to amplified TCR beta CDR3 regions. The HTBI set primed first-round TCR CDR3 RT-PCR. TCRdb analysed the multiplex PCR reads with MiXCR anew, one entry per CDR3 protein. The sample includes 550,000 to 800,000 distinct CDR3 sequences, about 15% of them seen just once. The specimen sequenced was blood. These receptors all come from a young man with Graves' hyperthyroidism.

The chain combines TRBV3-1 with TRBJ2-7, with 7 nucleotides matching TRBD1. Germline values: CDR1 LGHDT, CDR2 YNNKEL (reference sequence). V lost 1 base to trimming and J lost 0 bases; unmatched junction nucleotides: 9. CDR3 length: 17 amino acids. The CDR3 region has the DNA TGTGCCAGCAGCCAAGCCCCGGACAGGTTCTTCTCCTACGAGCAGTACTTC. Translating it yields CASSQAPDRFFSYEQYF.

As to this clonotype: Given a much more abundant clone one base away, this may be a read error. The V and J genes are TRBV10-3 and TRBJ2-1, with TRBD1 matching over 10 bases. The CDR3 runs 17 residues. Germline assignment: CDR1 ENHRY and CDR2 SYGVKD. CDR3 bases: TGTGCCATCAGCGGACAGGGGGAATCCAAGTCCTACAGTGAGCAGTTCTTC. This gives the protein CAISGQGESKSYSEQFF.

This clonotype came up a few times. The genes are TRBV14 and TRBJ2-3; 10 bases align to TRBD2. The CDR3 runs to 18 residues. Per germline, CDR1 SGHDN and CDR2 FVKESK. V gave up 3 bases and J gave up 7 bases; unmatched junction bases: 16. CDR3: CASSHVWTSGRQVHTQYF. The CDR3 region has the DNA TGTGCCAGCAGCCACGTCTGGACTAGCGGTCGTCAAGTCCATACGCAGTATTTT. Looking up the rest from reference TRBV14 and TRBJ2-3 gives the full variable domain: EAGVTQFPSHSVIEKGQTVTLRCDPISGHDNLYWYRRVMGKEIKFLLHFVKESKQDESGMPNNRFLAERTGGTYSTLKVQPAELEDSGVYFCASSHVWTSGRQVHTQYFGPGTRLTVL.

This chain uses TRBV7-9 with TRBJ1-5; 7 nucleotides agree with TRBD1. Germline-derived CDR1 and CDR2 are SEHNR and FQNEAQ (reference sequence). V dropped 1 base and J dropped 6; count of bases not matched to a gene: 6. The CDR3 is 15 amino acids. The CDR3 here is CASSLGQGTSQPQHF. CDR3 in DNA: TGTGCCAGCAGCTTAGGACAGGGAACTTCTCAGCCCCAGCATTTT.

The chain carries TRBV12-3 or TRBV12-4 and TRBJ2-5; 9 positions agree with TRBD1. CDR3 length: 14 residues. J lost 5 bases, V lost 5 bases, and 6 bases had no gene match. In DNA, the CDR3 is TGTGCCAGCAGTCACACAGGGGGCGAGGAGACCCAGTACTTC. Its translation: CASSHTGGEETQYF.

V gene TRBV28 combines with J gene TRBJ1-2, with no clear D. This CDR3 spans 13 amino acids. Trimming removed 5 bases at V and 10 bases at J, with 17 bases between. From germline, CDR1 is MDHEN and CDR2 SYDVKM. The CDR3 protein is CASSPGPGRFYTF. CDR3 in DNA: TGTGCCAGCAGTCCCGGGCCGGGCCGTTTCTACACCTTC.

This clonotype showed up just a few times. The chain's CDR3 is CASSFSPACEQYF. The CDR3, as DNA: TGTGCCAGCAGTTTTTCGCCGGCTTGCGAGCAGTACTTC. The chain recombines TRBV12-3 or TRBV12-4 with TRBJ2-7; D not certain. The CDR3 loop spans 13 amino acids. Trimming took off 3 bases at V and 6 bases at J, with 12 bases between the two ends.

This clonotype was detected a few times. This chain connects TRBV3-2 to TRBJ1-4; whether TRBD1, the table's D call, matches the DNA was not checked. TRBV3-2 is a known pseudogene. This CDR3 comprises 16 residues. CDR3 coding DNA: TGTGCCAGCAGCCAAGACCACAGGGGGCCGGGAGAAAAACTGTTTTTT. Translating gives CASSQDHRGPGEKLFF.

This clonotype was found many times. The rearrangement links TRBV7-2 to TRBJ2-3; possibly TRBD2 for D (6 bases). CDR3 length equals 19 residues. Germline values: CDR1 SGHTA, CDR2 FQGNSA. Trimming took 2 bases from V and 6 from J, leaving 27 bases between them. CDR3 sequence: CASSLLGGPGLGGTDTQYF. In DNA, the CDR3 is TGTGCCAGCAGCTTACTCGGAGGGCCCGGGCTAGGCGGGACGGATACGCAGTATTTT.

This clonotype was recorded many times. The V call is TRBV6-1, the J call TRBJ2-5; maybe TRBD1 (5 bases). This CDR3 comprises 14 residues. Looked up from germline, CDR1 is MNHNS and CDR2 is SASEGT. Deletions cut 6 bases from V and 2 bases from J, with 13 bases between. CDR3 bases: TGTGCCAGCAGGACCCGACGGACACAAGAGACCCAGTACTTC. Protein sequence: CASRTRRTQETQYF.

J is TRBJ2-5 and V is TRBV29-1; D not certain. CDR1 and CDR2 from the germline V gene are SQVTM and ANQGSEA. This CDR3 region has 11 residues. The V gene lost 5 bases and the J gene lost 1 base, with 5 bases spanning the gap. The CDR3 loop reads CSVTAQETQYF. The CDR3 bases are TGCAGCGTTACCGCCCAAGAGACCCAGTACTTC.

The sample holds many counts of this clonotype. V and J are TRBV20-1 and TRBJ2-1; 14 bases line up with TRBD2. The CDR3 loop spans 17 amino acids. The junction had 8 bases not matched to a gene; V was cut back by 5 bases and J by 2 bases. CDR1 and CDR2 (germline): DFQATT, SNEGSKA (reference sequence). CDR3 in amino acids: CSASGTSGRSTYNEQFF. DNA of the CDR3: TGCAGTGCTTCCGGGACTAGCGGGAGAAGCACCTACAATGAGCAGTTCTTC.

This chain uses TRBV15 with TRBJ1-1; 8 bases align to TRBD1. Germline values: CDR1 LNHNV, CDR2 YYDKDF (reference sequence). The trim removed 4 bases at V and 3 bases at J, leaving 4 bases unmatched. CDR3 size: 14 residues. The CDR3 DNA is TGTGCCACCAGCATCACAGGGGGGGACACTGAAGCTTTCTTT. Protein: CATSITGGDTEAFF.

The chain carries TRBV6-1 and TRBJ2-7; D possibly corresponds to TRBD2 (5 bases). Between the trimmed V and J ends, which lost 6 bases and 3 bases, there was a span of 18 bases. This CDR3 is built from 15 residues. From germline, CDR1 is MNHNS and CDR2 SASEGT. CDR3 DNA: TGTGCCAGCAGCGTTGGGAGCCCAATCTACTACGAGCAGTACTTC. This sequence encodes CASSVGSPIYYEQYF.

The rearrangement uses TRBV10-3 and TRBJ2-3; tentative D call: TRBD2 (6 bases). V was trimmed by 6 bases and J by 0 bases, leaving 10 bases between them. Germline values: CDR1 ENHRY, CDR2 SYGVKD. The CDR3 contains 14 residues. CDR3 sequence reads: CAIRGGTSTDTQYF. DNA for the CDR3: TGTGCCATCAGGGGGGGAACTAGCACAGATACGCAGTATTTT.

V gene TRBV28 combines with J gene TRBJ2-3; maybe TRBD2 (6 bases). Germline V gene lookup returns CDR1 MDHEN and CDR2 SYDVKM. CDR3 length equals 15 residues. Trimming left V 9 bases short and J 0 bases short, with 16 bases between. CDR3 residues: CASPPRGSSTDTQYF. The CDR3 DNA reads as TGTGCCAGTCCCCCTCGGGGGAGCAGCACAGATACGCAGTATTTT. The full variable domain, in which reference TRBV28 and TRBJ2-3 provide the parts outside the CDR3, is DVKVTQSSRYLVKRTGEKVFLECVQDMDHENMFWYRQDPGLGLRLIYFSYDVKMKEKGDIPEGYSVSREKKERFSLILESASTNQTSMYLCASPPRGSSTDTQYFGPGTRLTVL.

The chain has TRBV10-3 and TRBJ2-5; D not certain. This CDR3 contains 13 residues. The germline V and J ends were trimmed by 4 bases and 5 bases, with 11 bases remaining between them. Germline-derived CDR1 and CDR2 are ENHRY and SYGVKD. The CDR3 region is CAISVHEKETQYF. CDR3 coding DNA: TGTGCCATCAGTGTTCATGAGAAGGAGACCCAGTACTTC.

This clonotype was seen more than once but under ten times. This chain uses TRBV28 with TRBJ2-7, with D possibly being TRBD2 (6 bases). CDR3 length equals 15 residues. Between the trimmed V and J ends, which lost 7 bases and 0 bases, there was a span of 16 bases. Per the germline V gene, CDR1 is MDHEN and CDR2 is SYDVKM. The CDR3 DNA reads as TGTGCCAGCATACCGCGGGGTCCCTCCTCCTACGAGCAGTACTTC. Its protein product is CASIPRGPSSYEQYF.

This clonotype was observed many times. This sequence joins TRBV6-2 or TRBV6-3 and TRBJ2-1; no clear D. Germline CDR1 MNHEY, CDR2 SVGEGT. The germline V and J ends were trimmed by 4 bases and 10 bases, with 14 bases remaining between them. CDR3 length: 13 residues. CDR3 protein: CASSSRLGWEQFF. CDR3 nucleotide sequence: TGTGCCAGCAGTTCCCGACTGGGATGGGAGCAGTTCTTC.

V and J are TRBV9 and TRBJ1-4; a possible D gene is TRBD1 (5 bases). Looked up from germline, CDR1 is SGDLS and CDR2 is YYNGEE. The CDR3 has 14 amino acids. Trimming shortened V by 4 bases and J by 5 bases, and 12 bases separated the two germline ends. DNA for the CDR3: TGTGCCAGCAGCCCGGGGACGGAGAATGAAAAACTGTTTTTT. This encodes CASSPGTENEKLFF.

The chain couples TRBV20-1 to TRBJ2-2; 7 positions match TRBD1. The length of the CDR3 is 16 residues. V gave up 5 bases and J gave up 1 base; unmatched junction bases: 10. Germline V CDR1 and CDR2: DFQATT, SNEGSKA (reference sequence). For the CDR3, the DNA is TGCAGTGCTCGCCGCCGGGACAGACGGAACACCGGGGAGCTGTTTTTT. This translates into CSARRRDRRNTGELFF.

The chain combines TRBV5-8 with TRBJ2-7; D may be TRBD1 (6 bases). The length of the CDR3 is 15 residues. The germline V gene encodes CDR1 SGHTS and CDR2 YDEGEE. Trimming took 0 bases from V and 1 from J, leaving 11 bases between them. CDR3 residues: CASSLARGLSYEQYF. The CDR3, as DNA: TGTGCCAGCAGCTTGGCCAGGGGTTTGTCCTACGAGCAGTACTTC.

There are many counts of this clonotype. The gene calls are TRBV28 and TRBJ2-7, with D possibly TRBD1 on 6 matching bases. Germline V CDR1 and CDR2: MDHEN, SYDVKM. The CDR3 loop spans 12 amino acids. V gave up 7 bases and J gave up 3 bases, with 10 bases separating them. CDR3 amino acids: CASKKDSYEQYF. The CDR3, as DNA: TGTGCCAGCAAGAAGGACAGCTACGAGCAGTACTTC.

CDR3 DNA sequence: TGCGCCAGCAGCCAAGATCCCCCCGCAGGGTTCTCTGGGGCCAACGTCCTGACTTTC. It encodes CASSQDPPAGFSGANVLTF. The chain has TRBV4-3 and TRBJ2-6; maybe TRBD1 (5 bases). Germline CDR1 and CDR2: LGHNA and YSLEER. V was pared by 0 bases and J by 0 bases, with 15 bases between. The CDR3 extends over 19 amino acids.

This clonotype has at least ten counts. This chain uses TRBV7-2 with TRBJ2-7; TRBD2 aligns across 7 bases. Losses at the gene ends were 2 bases for V and 6 bases for J; bases not matched to a gene: 10. The CDR3 is 15 amino acids. The germline V gene encodes CDR1 SGHTA and CDR2 FQGNSA. The CDR3: CASSLYGGYRGEQYF. The CDR3, as DNA: TGTGCCAGCAGCTTATACGGGGGGTATAGGGGCGAGCAGTACTTC.